What follows describes a single T cell receptor beta chain. The sample is drawn from a study of T cells in tuberculosis. Libraries were prepared by immunoSEQ multiplex PCR; TCRdb keeps only in-frame clonotypes and omits some of them. The sample shows around 30,000 clones, more than 85% of them seen only once. Germline CDR1 SGHDT, CDR2 YYEEEE. The V gene lost 0 bases and the J gene lost 5 bases, with 11 bases spanning the gap. The CDR3 is 14 residues long. This chain connects TRBV5-6 to TRBJ1-1, with D uncertain. The TCR sequence derives from a donor between 10 and 35 years old with latent tuberculosis or without tuberculosis infection. Sequenced input: PBMCs. This chain's CDR3 is CASSLGAGWTEAFF. The DNA for the CDR3 is TGTGCCAGCAGCTTGGGGGCGGGGTGGACTGAAGCTTTCTTT.